Given below is one T cell receptor beta chain in context. What it binds is unknown. CDR3 length: 15 residues. The trim removed 4 bases at V and 3 bases at J, leaving 9 bases unmatched. CDR1 is SEHNR and CDR2 is FQNEAQ in the germline V gene (reference sequence). The data stem from a study of shared clonotypes between healthy human individuals. Naivety among CD8 cells was defined by CD45RO negativity and positive CCR7 selection, thereby excluding terminally differentiated effector memory CD45RA+ cells. Study-level results: Clonotypes shared by all four donors outscored non-shared clonotypes in generation probability. Sharing across four donors was highest in naive CD4 (around 5%) and lowest in memory CD8 (approximately 0.4%).

Each sorted subset replicate got 200 ng genomic DNA, roughly 30,000 genomes. The table came from immunoSEQ multiplex PCR; TCRdb's copy has only in-frame clones and leaves some out. Of about 820,000 clones detected, more than 85% appear once; the ten largest clones hold 24%. The chain couples TRBV7-9 to TRBJ2-7; 7 bases map to TRBD2. The source material was naive CD8+ T cells sorted from blood. The source of this sequence is a man aged 30-40 years in good health. CDR3 amino acids: CASSSSGTTDYEQYF. The CDR3 nucleotides are TGTGCCAGCAGCTCTTCCGGGACTACGGACTACGAGCAGTACTTC.